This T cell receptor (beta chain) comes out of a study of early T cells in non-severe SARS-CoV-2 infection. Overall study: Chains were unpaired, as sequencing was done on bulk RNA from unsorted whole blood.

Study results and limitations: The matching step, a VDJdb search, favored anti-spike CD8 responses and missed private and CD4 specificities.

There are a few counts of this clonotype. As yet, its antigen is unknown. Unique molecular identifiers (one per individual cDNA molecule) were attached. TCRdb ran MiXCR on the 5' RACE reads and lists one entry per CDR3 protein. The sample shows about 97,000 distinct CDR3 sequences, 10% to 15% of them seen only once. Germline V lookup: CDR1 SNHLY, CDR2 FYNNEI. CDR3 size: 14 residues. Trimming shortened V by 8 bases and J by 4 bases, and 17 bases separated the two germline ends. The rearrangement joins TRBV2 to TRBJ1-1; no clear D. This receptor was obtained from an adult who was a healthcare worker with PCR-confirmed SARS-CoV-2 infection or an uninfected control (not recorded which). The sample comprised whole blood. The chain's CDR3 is CASGAREEATEAFF. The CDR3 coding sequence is TGTGCCAGCGGAGCGAGGGAAGAGGCCACTGAAGCTTTCTTT.